There are many counts of the clone carrying this T cell receptor (beta chain). The target antigen is unknown. The data were obtained in a study of CD8+CD57+ T cells in acquired aplastic anemia. Study outcomes and limitations: Over 25 CD8+ CDR3 sequences occurred in both the patients and the controls.

Before being chosen for sequencing, patients had shown CD8+CD57+ cell expansion by flow cytometry. TCR beta VDJ and CDR3 profiling used genomic DNA as template. Each CDR3 protein gets one entry after TCRdb re-called the reads with MiXCR. The repertoire consists of about 98,000 distinct CDR3 sequences, with about 66% occurring once and the leading ten covering about 62%. Sequenced: sorted CD4+, CD8+, or CD8+CD57+ T cells (not recorded which) from PBMCs. The receptor's source is a human donor with aplastic anemia.

As DNA, the CDR3 is TGTGCCAGCAGCCGACCTCGGTTGTCCTACGAGCAGTACTTC. It yields the protein CASSRPRLSYEQYF. The V call is TRBV7-9, the J call TRBJ2-7, with D unresolved. V lost 5 bases, J lost 1 base, and 12 bases lay in between. CDR3 length: 14 amino acids. Germline V lookup: CDR1 SEHNR, CDR2 FQNEAQ (reference sequence).